The rows below give T cell receptor beta chains drawn from one sample of a study of CD8 T cells in ankylosing spondylitis. Via MiXCR, TCRdb re-called the 5' RACE reads, giving one row per CDR3 protein. The table includes tens of thousands of distinct CDR3 sequences, 10% detected once. The sequenced sample consisted of blood, either unsorted or a sorted T cell fraction (not recorded which). The receptor set was obtained from a male donor with ankylosing spondylitis or in good health (not recorded which). Both conserved end residues are part of each CDR3. A D gene is named only where the DNA matches it firmly. The size entry is marked missing in some rows and otherwise reads once, few, many or a size class.

v_gene: TRBV14
d_gene: -
j_gene: TRBJ2-7
abundance: many
CDR3aa: CASSPSGVSYEQYF
CDR3nt: TGTGCCAGCAGCCCGTCTGGCGTCTCCTACGAGCAGTACTTC

v_gene: TRBV29-1
d_gene: -
j_gene: TRBJ1-2
abundance: few
CDR3aa: CSVEGAGKYGYTF
CDR3nt: TGCAGCGTTGAAGGGGCCGGGAAGTATGGCTACACCTTC

v_gene: TRBV5-8
d_gene: -
j_gene: TRBJ2-3
abundance: many
CDR3aa: CASSLSGAPDTQYF
CDR3nt: TGTGCCAGCAGCCTGTCCGGGGCCCCAGATACGCAGTATTTT

v_gene: TRBV7-3
d_gene: TRBD1
j_gene: TRBJ2-1
abundance: many
CDR3aa: CASSFGDRANEQFF
CDR3nt: TGTGCCAGCAGCTTTGGGGACAGGGCCAATGAGCAGTTCTTC

v_gene: TRBV5-1
d_gene: TRBD1
j_gene: TRBJ2-1
abundance: many
CDR3aa: CASRTGTGDNEQFF
CDR3nt: TGCGCCAGCAGAACCGGGACAGGGGACAATGAGCAGTTCTTC

v_gene: TRBV11-2
d_gene: -
j_gene: TRBJ2-7
abundance: -
CDR3aa: CASSNYYEQYF
CDR3nt: TGTGCCAGCAGCAATTACTACGAGCAGTACTTC

v_gene: TRBV7-2
d_gene: TRBD1
j_gene: TRBJ2-1
abundance: many
CDR3aa: CASSLQVDRGHNEQFF
CDR3nt: TGTGCCAGCAGCCTCCAAGTGGACAGGGGTCACAATGAGCAGTTCTTC

v_gene: TRBV27
d_gene: TRBD1
j_gene: TRBJ1-2
abundance: few
CDR3aa: CASRKGGQTNYGYTF
CDR3nt: TGTGCCAGTCGAAAGGGGGGACAGACGAACTATGGCTACACCTTC

v_gene: TRBV29-1
d_gene: -
j_gene: TRBJ1-2
abundance: few
CDR3aa: CSAGGGVNYGYTF
CDR3nt: TGCAGCGCTGGGGGGGGTGTCAACTATGGCTACACCTTC

v_gene: TRBV29-1
d_gene: -
j_gene: TRBJ2-3
abundance: medium-sized
CDR3aa: CSSDTDTQYF
CDR3nt: TGCAGCTCTGACACAGATACGCAGTATTTT

v_gene: TRBV7-3
d_gene: TRBD2
j_gene: TRBJ2-2
abundance: many
CDR3aa: CASSPRGLAGGTGELFF
CDR3nt: TGTGCCAGCAGCCCCCGCGGGCTAGCGGGAGGCACCGGGGAGCTGTTTTTT

v_gene: TRBV28
d_gene: -
j_gene: TRBJ1-6
abundance: many
CDR3aa: CASSLVDSPLHF
CDR3nt: TGTGCCAGCAGTTTAGTTGATTCACCCCTCCACTTT

v_gene: TRBV20-1
d_gene: TRBD2
j_gene: TRBJ2-1
abundance: many
CDR3aa: CSANPLGLAGAQFF
CDR3nt: TGCAGTGCTAACCCCCTGGGACTAGCGGGAGCCCAGTTCTTC

v_gene: TRBV5-6
d_gene: -
j_gene: TRBJ2-7
abundance: -
CDR3aa: CASSFTGTSYEQYF
CDR3nt: TGTGCCAGCAGCTTTACGGGTACTTCCTACGAGCAGTACTTC

v_gene: TRBV2
d_gene: TRBD2
j_gene: TRBJ2-3
abundance: many
CDR3aa: CASISGLAGAQDTQYF
CDR3nt: TGTGCCAGCATTTCGGGACTAGCGGGAGCCCAAGATACGCAGTATTTT

v_gene: TRBV5-1
d_gene: -
j_gene: TRBJ2-7
abundance: many
CDR3aa: CASSLEGVSYEQYF
CDR3nt: TGCGCCAGCAGCTTGGAGGGGGTCTCCTACGAGCAGTACTTC

v_gene: TRBV7-9
d_gene: TRBD2
j_gene: TRBJ2-1
abundance: many
CDR3aa: CASSRGLALGNEQFF
CDR3nt: TGTGCCAGCAGCCGAGGACTAGCCCTCGGCAATGAGCAGTTCTTC

v_gene: TRBV5-1
d_gene: -
j_gene: TRBJ2-7
abundance: many
CDR3aa: CASRGETRHHYEQYF
CDR3nt: TGCGCCAGCAGGGGGGAGACCCGACACCACTACGAGCAGTACTTC

v_gene: TRBV19
d_gene: -
j_gene: TRBJ1-2
abundance: -
CDR3aa: CASSIGGNYGYTF
CDR3nt: TGTGCCAGTAGTATCGGCGGAAACTATGGCTACACCTTC

v_gene: TRBV15
d_gene: -
j_gene: TRBJ1-1
abundance: -
CDR3aa: CATSRVTPWNTEAFF
CDR3nt: TGTGCCACCAGCAGAGTCACACCCTGGAACACTGAAGCTTTCTTT

v_gene: TRBV7-2
d_gene: -
j_gene: TRBJ2-3
abundance: -
CDR3aa: CASSFKSFGSTDTQYF
CDR3nt: TGTGCCAGCAGCTTTAAGTCGTTTGGTAGCACAGATACGCAGTATTTT

v_gene: TRBV10-3
d_gene: -
j_gene: TRBJ2-3
abundance: -
CDR3aa: CAITEWPDASTDTQYF
CDR3nt: TGTGCCATAACTGAGTGGCCCGACGCTAGCACAGATACGCAGTATTTT

v_gene: TRBV5-5
d_gene: -
j_gene: TRBJ2-1
abundance: many
CDR3aa: CASSSSLINEQFF
CDR3nt: TGTGCCAGCAGCTCTTCCCTTATTAATGAGCAGTTCTTC

v_gene: TRBV18
d_gene: TRBD2
j_gene: TRBJ2-4
abundance: -
CDR3aa: CASSPPGRRTSGAKNIQYF
CDR3nt: TGTGCCAGCTCACCACCGGGACGGCGGACTAGCGGGGCCAAAAACATTCAGTACTTC

v_gene: TRBV12-3/TRBV12-4
d_gene: -
j_gene: TRBJ1-4
abundance: -
CDR3aa: CASRSVSWGASEKLFF
CDR3nt: TGTGCCAGCAGGTCGGTCTCGTGGGGCGCGAGTGAAAAACTGTTTTTT

v_gene: TRBV29-1
d_gene: -
j_gene: TRBJ2-1
abundance: many
CDR3aa: CSGWVGSYPGNEQFF
CDR3nt: TGCAGCGGGTGGGTAGGGTCATACCCAGGCAATGAGCAGTTCTTC

v_gene: TRBV6-4
d_gene: -
j_gene: TRBJ2-1
abundance: many
CDR3aa: CASSGLENNEQFF
CDR3nt: TGTGCCAGCAGTGGTCTAGAGAACAATGAGCAGTTCTTC

v_gene: TRBV7-3
d_gene: TRBD2
j_gene: TRBJ2-1
abundance: many
CDR3aa: CASSLNGLGSYEQFF
CDR3nt: TGTGCCAGCAGCTTAAACGGACTAGGCTCCTATGAGCAGTTCTTC

v_gene: TRBV4-3
d_gene: TRBD1
j_gene: TRBJ1-1
abundance: many
CDR3aa: CASSQEWDRVAQNTEAFF
CDR3nt: TGCGCCAGCAGCCAAGAGTGGGACAGGGTCGCTCAGAACACTGAAGCTTTCTTT

v_gene: TRBV20-1
d_gene: -
j_gene: TRBJ1-6
abundance: many
CDR3aa: CSAGRVDGDSPLHF
CDR3nt: TGCAGTGCTGGACGGGTGGACGGCGATTCACCCCTCCACTTT

v_gene: TRBV24-1
d_gene: TRBD2
j_gene: TRBJ2-3
abundance: many
CDR3aa: CATSDAGLAGVEDTQYF
CDR3nt: TGTGCCACCAGTGACGCGGGACTAGCGGGAGTAGAAGATACGCAGTATTTT

v_gene: TRBV6-2/TRBV6-3
d_gene: TRBD2
j_gene: TRBJ2-1
abundance: -
CDR3aa: CASSTSTSGYYNEQFF
CDR3nt: TGTGCCAGCAGTACCTCGACTAGCGGATACTACAATGAGCAGTTCTTC

v_gene: TRBV27
d_gene: -
j_gene: TRBJ1-6
abundance: many
CDR3aa: CASSFEADYNSPLHF
CDR3nt: TGTGCCAGCAGTTTTGAGGCAGATTATAATTCACCCCTCCACTTT

v_gene: TRBV11-2
d_gene: -
j_gene: TRBJ2-5
abundance: few
CDR3aa: CASSLEKETQYF
CDR3nt: TGTGCCAGCAGCTTAGAAAAAGAGACCCAGTACTTC

v_gene: TRBV28
d_gene: -
j_gene: TRBJ2-5
abundance: many
CDR3aa: CASSLIFETQYF
CDR3nt: TGTGCCAGCAGTTTAATCTTTGAGACCCAGTACTTC

v_gene: TRBV12-3/TRBV12-4
d_gene: -
j_gene: TRBJ2-3
abundance: many
CDR3aa: CASSFPDQSTQYF
CDR3nt: TGTGCCAGCAGTTTCCCGGACCAAAGTACGCAGTATTTT

v_gene: TRBV5-6
d_gene: TRBD1
j_gene: TRBJ2-4
abundance: many
CDR3aa: CASSFRDSLNIQYF
CDR3nt: TGTGCCAGCAGCTTCCGGGACAGCTTGAACATTCAGTACTTC

v_gene: TRBV20-1
d_gene: TRBD2
j_gene: TRBJ2-1
abundance: few
CDR3aa: CSAKFRGRLAYNEQFF
CDR3nt: TGCAGTGCTAAGTTTCGCGGGAGGTTAGCCTACAATGAGCAGTTCTTC

v_gene: TRBV29-1
d_gene: TRBD1
j_gene: TRBJ1-2
abundance: many
CDR3aa: CSVWEDRDQGYTF
CDR3nt: TGCAGCGTTTGGGAGGACAGGGACCAAGGCTACACCTTC

v_gene: TRBV7-6
d_gene: -
j_gene: TRBJ2-5
abundance: many
CDR3aa: CASSQGVTQYF
CDR3nt: TGTGCCAGCAGCCAGGGTGTGACCCAGTACTTC

v_gene: TRBV15
d_gene: -
j_gene: TRBJ2-3
abundance: many
CDR3aa: CATSGQGGITDTQYF
CDR3nt: TGTGCCACCAGCGGACAGGGAGGGATCACAGATACGCAGTATTTT

v_gene: TRBV5-1
d_gene: TRBD2
j_gene: TRBJ2-1
abundance: many
CDR3aa: CASSQRETGPSSYNEQFF
CDR3nt: TGCGCCAGCAGTCAGCGGGAGACGGGGCCAAGCTCCTACAATGAGCAGTTCTTC

v_gene: TRBV27
d_gene: -
j_gene: TRBJ2-1
abundance: many
CDR3aa: CASSSHLRRRTYNEQFF
CDR3nt: TGTGCCAGCAGTTCTCATCTGAGGAGGCGGACCTACAATGAGCAGTTCTTC

v_gene: TRBV20-1
d_gene: TRBD2
j_gene: TRBJ2-1
abundance: -
CDR3aa: CSARASGSYNEQFF
CDR3nt: TGCAGTGCTAGAGCTAGCGGTTCCTACAATGAGCAGTTCTTC

v_gene: TRBV2
d_gene: -
j_gene: TRBJ2-7
abundance: many
CDR3aa: CASGFYEQYF
CDR3nt: TGTGCCAGCGGTTTCTACGAGCAGTACTTC

v_gene: TRBV20-1
d_gene: TRBD2
j_gene: TRBJ2-5
abundance: many
CDR3aa: CSARDPRLAASRETQYF
CDR3nt: TGCAGTGCTAGAGATCCCAGACTAGCGGCAAGTCGGGAGACCCAGTACTTC